These T cell receptor beta chains were read from a single sample in a study of cytomegalovirus exposure and HLA in healthy donors. Clones were read by immunoSEQ multiplex PCR, and TCRdb kept only the in-frame ones, dropping some. Of 200,000 or so clones detected, more than 75% appear once; the ten largest clones hold 2.7%. Sequencing used PBMCs. The receptors stem from a woman between 35 and 50 years old in good health and CMV-seronegative. The CDR3 runs from the conserved cysteine through the conserved F or W. A D gene is named only where the DNA matches it firmly. Clone size is stated in some rows and not others, as once, few, many or a class when expanded.

clone size,J gene,V gene,D gene,CDR3 protein,CDR3 DNA
.,TRBJ2-3,TRBV28,.,CASSGELAVKVRDTQYF,TGTGCCAGCAGTGGGGAATTAGCGGTCAAGGTCAGGGATACGCAGTATTTT
.,TRBJ1-2,TRBV27,TRBD1,CASSPRTGLGGEGYTF,TGTGCCAGCAGTCCCCGGACAGGGTTGGGCGGGGAGGGCTACACCTTC
.,TRBJ1-5,TRBV29-1,TRBD1,CSVAGTGNQPQHF,TGCAGCGTCGCCGGGACAGGGAATCAGCCCCAGCATTTT
once,TRBJ2-7,TRBV10-2,.,CASSWGEDEQYF,TGCGCCAGCAGCTGGGGAGAGGACGAGCAGTACTTC
.,TRBJ2-5,TRBV9,TRBD2,CATEGGLTGGTQYF,TGTGCCACCGAGGGAGGGCTTACTGGGGGGACCCAGTACTTC
.,TRBJ2-2,TRBV7-9,.,CASSLGRQSTGELFF,TGTGCCAGCAGCTTAGGGCGACAAAGCACCGGGGAGCTGTTTTTT
.,TRBJ2-7,TRBV18,.,CASAGNYEQYF,TGTGCCAGCGCGGGCAACTACGAGCAGTACTTC
.,TRBJ2-2,TRBV7-3,.,CASSPGINTGELFF,TGTGCCAGCAGCCCAGGGATTAACACCGGGGAGCTGTTTTTT
.,TRBJ1-2,TRBV4-1,.,CASSPSRNQGYTF,TGCGCCAGCAGCCCCTCGAGGAATCAGGGCTACACCTTC
.,TRBJ1-1,TRBV6-1,TRBD1,CASSAWTGANTEAFF,TGTGCCAGCAGTGCGTGGACAGGGGCGAACACTGAAGCTTTCTTT
.,TRBJ1-2,TRBV2,TRBD1,CASSEGQGLNYGYTF,TGTGCCAGCAGTGAAGGACAGGGACTTAACTATGGCTACACCTTC
few,TRBJ1-1,TRBV6-6,.,CASSSGRGTEAFF,TGTGCCAGCAGTTCGGGGAGGGGAACTGAAGCTTTCTTT
.,TRBJ1-3,TRBV11-2,.,CASSSTGVHSGNTIYF,TGTGCCAGCAGCTCCACCGGTGTCCACTCTGGAAACACCATATATTTT
.,TRBJ1-1,TRBV28,.,CASSDWGRSEAFF,TGTGCCAGCAGCGATTGGGGGAGGAGTGAAGCTTTCTTT
once,TRBJ2-5,TRBV7-2,.,CASSTGLRRVTQYF,TGTGCCAGCAGCACGGGACTCCGGAGGGTGACCCAGTACTTC
.,TRBJ1-5,TRBV5-1,TRBD1,CASSSTGGASQPQHF,TGCGCCAGCAGCTCAACAGGGGGCGCCAGTCAGCCCCAGCATTTT
.,TRBJ1-2,TRBV7-7,TRBD1,CASSLKTTGTAINYGYTF,TGTGCCAGCAGCTTAAAGACCACCGGGACAGCCATTAACTATGGCTACACCTTC
.,TRBJ2-5,TRBV13,.,CASSFLTTPNF,TGTGCCAGCAGCTTCCTGACGACTCCGAACTTC
.,TRBJ2-2,TRBV6-1,TRBD2,CASSEEGGRVAGELFF,TGTGCCAGCAGTGAAGAGGGCGGGAGGGTCGCCGGGGAGCTGTTTTTT
.,TRBJ2-5,TRBV5-1,TRBD1,CASSLSGGETQYF,TGCGCCAGCAGCTTATCAGGGGGAGAGACCCAGTACTTC
.,TRBJ2-2,TRBV2,TRBD2,CASSGFGTSGRTGELFF,TGTGCCAGCAGTGGGTTCGGGACTAGCGGGAGAACCGGGGAGCTGTTTTTT
once,TRBJ1-2,TRBV19,TRBD1,CASSDRVSINYGYTF,TGTGCCAGTAGTGACAGGGTTTCCATTAACTATGGCTACACCTTC
few,TRBJ1-1,TRBV2,TRBD1,CASSGTGLQGAFF,TGTGCCAGCAGTGGGACAGGCCTACAAGGAGCTTTCTTT
.,TRBJ2-5,TRBV5-1,TRBD2,CASSLVLADQETQYF,TGCGCCAGCAGCTTGGTACTAGCGGACCAAGAGACCCAGTACTTC
.,TRBJ2-1,TRBV7-9,TRBD2,CASSPRGAGDDEQFF,TGTGCCAGCAGCCCACGGGGAGCGGGAGACGATGAGCAGTTCTTC
.,TRBJ1-4,TRBV6-6,.,CASSYGGGDEKLFF,TGTGCCAGCAGTTACGGGGGAGGGGATGAAAAACTGTTTTTT
.,TRBJ2-5,TRBV7-6,.,CASSSYNQETQYF,TGTGCCAGCAGCTCTTACAACCAAGAGACCCAGTACTTC
once,TRBJ2-2,TRBV5-5,TRBD2,CASSLAGLAGVTGELFF,TGTGCCAGCAGCTTGGCTGGCTTAGCGGGAGTCACCGGGGAGCTGTTTTTT